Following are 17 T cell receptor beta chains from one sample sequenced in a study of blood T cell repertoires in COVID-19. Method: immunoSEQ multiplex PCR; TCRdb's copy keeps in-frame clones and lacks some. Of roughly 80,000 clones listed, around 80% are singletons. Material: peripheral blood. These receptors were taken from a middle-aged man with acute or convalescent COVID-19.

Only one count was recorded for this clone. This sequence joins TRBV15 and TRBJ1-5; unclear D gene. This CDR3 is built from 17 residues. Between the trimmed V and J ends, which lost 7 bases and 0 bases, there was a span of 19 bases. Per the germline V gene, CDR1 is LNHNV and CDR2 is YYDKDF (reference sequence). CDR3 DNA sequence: TGTGCCACCACCCCGAAGTATCCCACAGATAGCAATCAGCCCCAGCATTTT. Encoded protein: CATTPKYPTDSNQPQHF.

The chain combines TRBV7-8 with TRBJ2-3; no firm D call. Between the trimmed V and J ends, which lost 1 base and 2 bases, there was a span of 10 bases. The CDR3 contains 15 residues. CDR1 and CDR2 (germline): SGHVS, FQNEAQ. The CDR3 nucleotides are TGTGCCAGCAGCTTAGATCGAGGATCCACAGATACGCAGTATTTT. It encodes CASSLDRGSTDTQYF.

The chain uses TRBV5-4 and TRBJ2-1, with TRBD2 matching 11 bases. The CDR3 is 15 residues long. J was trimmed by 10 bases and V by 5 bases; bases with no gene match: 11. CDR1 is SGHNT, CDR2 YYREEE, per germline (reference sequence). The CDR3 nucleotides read TGTGCCAGCAGTCCCGGGACTAGCGGCCCCCGGGAGCAGTTCTTC. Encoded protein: CASSPGTSGPREQFF.

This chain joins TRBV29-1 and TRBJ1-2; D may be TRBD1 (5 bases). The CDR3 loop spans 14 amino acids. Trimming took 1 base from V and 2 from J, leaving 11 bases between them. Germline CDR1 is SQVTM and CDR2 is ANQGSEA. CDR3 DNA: TGCAGCGTTGAAGGGGGCAGACTGAACTATGGCTACACCTTC. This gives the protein CSVEGGRLNYGYTF. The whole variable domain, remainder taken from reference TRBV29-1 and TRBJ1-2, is SAVISQKPSRDICQRGTSLTIQCQVDSQVTMMFWYRQQPGQSLTLIATANQGSEATYESGFVIDKFPISRPNLTFSTLTVSNMSPEDSSIYLCSVEGGRLNYGYTFGSGTRLTVV.

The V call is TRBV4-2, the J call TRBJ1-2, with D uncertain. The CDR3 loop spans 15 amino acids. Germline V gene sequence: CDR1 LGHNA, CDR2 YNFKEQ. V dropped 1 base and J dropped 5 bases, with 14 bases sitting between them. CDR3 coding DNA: TGTGCCAGCAGCCAAGTGATAGGATCCGGGTATGGCTACACCTTC. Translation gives CASSQVIGSGYGYTF.

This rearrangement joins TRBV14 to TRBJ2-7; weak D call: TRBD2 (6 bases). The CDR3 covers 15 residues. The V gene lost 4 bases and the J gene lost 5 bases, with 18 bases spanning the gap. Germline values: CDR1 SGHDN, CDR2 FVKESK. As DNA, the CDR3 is TGTGCCAGCAGCCCGCGAGGAGGGGTCTTCCACGAGCAGTACTTC. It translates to CASSPRGGVFHEQYF.

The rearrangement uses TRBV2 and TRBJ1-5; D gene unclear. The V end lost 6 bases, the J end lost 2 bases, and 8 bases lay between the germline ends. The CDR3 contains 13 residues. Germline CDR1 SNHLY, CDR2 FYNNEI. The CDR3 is CASRAPGNQPQHF. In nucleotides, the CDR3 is TGTGCCAGCAGGGCACCCGGCAATCAGCCCCAGCATTTT.

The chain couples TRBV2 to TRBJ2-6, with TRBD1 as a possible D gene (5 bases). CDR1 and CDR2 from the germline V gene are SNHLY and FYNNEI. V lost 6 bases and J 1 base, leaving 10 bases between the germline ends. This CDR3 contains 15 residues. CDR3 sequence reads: CASRGLASGANVLTF. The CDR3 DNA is TGTGCCAGCAGGGGGCTGGCATCTGGGGCCAACGTCCTGACTTTC.

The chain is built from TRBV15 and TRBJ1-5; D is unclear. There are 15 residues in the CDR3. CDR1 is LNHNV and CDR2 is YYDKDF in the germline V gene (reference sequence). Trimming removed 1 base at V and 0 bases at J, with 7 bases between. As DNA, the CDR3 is TGTGCCACCAGCAGAGGGCAGGTTAGCAATCAGCCCCAGCATTTT. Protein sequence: CATSRGQVSNQPQHF.

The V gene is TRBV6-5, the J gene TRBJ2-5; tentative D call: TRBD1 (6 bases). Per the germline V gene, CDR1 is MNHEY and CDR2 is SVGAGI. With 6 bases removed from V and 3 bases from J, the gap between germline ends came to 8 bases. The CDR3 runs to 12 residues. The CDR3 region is CASRGAEETQYF. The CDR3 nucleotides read TGTGCCAGCAGGGGGGCCGAAGAGACCCAGTACTTC.

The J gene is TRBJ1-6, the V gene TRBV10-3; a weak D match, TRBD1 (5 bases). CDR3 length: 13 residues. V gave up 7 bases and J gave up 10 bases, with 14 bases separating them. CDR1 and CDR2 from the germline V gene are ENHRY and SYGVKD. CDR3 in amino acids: CAITREEGSPLHF. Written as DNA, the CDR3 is TGTGCCATCACCCGCGAGGAGGGGTCACCCCTCCACTTT.

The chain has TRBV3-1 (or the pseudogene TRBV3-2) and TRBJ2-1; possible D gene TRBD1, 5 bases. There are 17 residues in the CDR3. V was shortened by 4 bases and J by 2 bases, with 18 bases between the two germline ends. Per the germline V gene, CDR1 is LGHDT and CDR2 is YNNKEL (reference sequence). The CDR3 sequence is CASSPSWGTSTYNEQFF. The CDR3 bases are TGTGCCAGCAGCCCCAGTTGGGGCACCTCAACCTACAATGAGCAGTTCTTC.

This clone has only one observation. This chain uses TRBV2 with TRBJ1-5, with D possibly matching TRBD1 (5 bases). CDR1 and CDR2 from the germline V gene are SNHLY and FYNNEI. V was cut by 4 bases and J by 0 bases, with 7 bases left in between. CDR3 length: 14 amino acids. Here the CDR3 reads CASSGQTSNQPQHF. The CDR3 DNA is TGTGCCAGCAGTGGACAGACTAGCAATCAGCCCCAGCATTTT. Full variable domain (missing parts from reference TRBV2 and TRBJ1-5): EPEVTQTPSHQVTQMGQEVILRCVPISNHLYFYWYRQILGQKVEFLVSFYNNEISEKSEIFDDQFSVERPDGSNFTLKIRSTKLEDSAMYFCASSGQTSNQPQHFGDGTRLSIL.

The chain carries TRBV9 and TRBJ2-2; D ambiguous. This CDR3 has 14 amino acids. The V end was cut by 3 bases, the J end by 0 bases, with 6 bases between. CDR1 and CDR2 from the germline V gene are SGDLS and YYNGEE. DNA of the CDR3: TGTGCCAGCAGCGCCCATGCGAACACCGGGGAGCTGTTTTTT. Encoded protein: CASSAHANTGELFF.

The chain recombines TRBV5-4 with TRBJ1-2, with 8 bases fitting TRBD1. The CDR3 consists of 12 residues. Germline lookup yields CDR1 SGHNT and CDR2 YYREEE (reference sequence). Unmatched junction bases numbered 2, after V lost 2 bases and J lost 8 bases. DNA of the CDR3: TGTGCCAGCAGCTTAGACAGGGGAGGCTACACCTTC. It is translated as CASSLDRGGYTF.

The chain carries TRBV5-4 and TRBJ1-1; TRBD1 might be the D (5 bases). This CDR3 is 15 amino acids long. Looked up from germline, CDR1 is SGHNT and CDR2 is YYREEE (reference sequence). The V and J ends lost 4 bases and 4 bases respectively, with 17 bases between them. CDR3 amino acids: CASSPDKGRFTEAFF. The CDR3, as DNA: TGTGCCAGCAGCCCCGACAAGGGGCGTTTCACTGAAGCTTTCTTT.

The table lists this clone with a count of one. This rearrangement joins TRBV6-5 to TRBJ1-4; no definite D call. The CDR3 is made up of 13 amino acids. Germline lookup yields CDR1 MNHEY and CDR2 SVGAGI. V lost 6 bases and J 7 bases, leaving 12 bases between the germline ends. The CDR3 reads CASRPGDGEKLFF. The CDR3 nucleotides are TGTGCCAGCAGGCCAGGCGATGGTGAAAAACTGTTTTTT.